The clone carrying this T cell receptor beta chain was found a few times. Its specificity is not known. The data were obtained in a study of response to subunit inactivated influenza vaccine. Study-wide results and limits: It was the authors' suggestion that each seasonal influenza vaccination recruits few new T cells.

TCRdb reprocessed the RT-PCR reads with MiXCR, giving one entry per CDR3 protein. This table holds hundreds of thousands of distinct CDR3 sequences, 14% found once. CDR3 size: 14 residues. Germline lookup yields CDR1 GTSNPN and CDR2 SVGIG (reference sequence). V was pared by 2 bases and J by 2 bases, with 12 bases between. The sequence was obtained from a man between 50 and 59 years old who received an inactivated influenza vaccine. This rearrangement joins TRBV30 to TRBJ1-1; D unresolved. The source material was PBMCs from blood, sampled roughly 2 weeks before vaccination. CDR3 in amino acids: CAWSRSKINTEAFF. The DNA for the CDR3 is TGTGCCTGGAGTCGATCGAAGATTAACACTGAAGCTTTCTTT.